This T cell receptor (beta chain) was identified during a study of metastatic and nonmetastatic thyroid tumors. As for the study in general: Peripheral blood and tumor or nodule samples from malignant and benign thyroid patients were compared. Findings and caveats of the study: Across blood and tumor, TCR beta diversity in malignant thyroid tumors was reportedly significantly higher than in benign nodules.

This clone has ten or more counts. Its antigen is currently unknown. Per the study methods: Using the CDR3 differences seen across clinicopathological groups, the authors built a distant-metastasis classifier for papillary thyroid cancer, which was meant to discriminate distant-metastatic patients. TCRdb used MiXCR to call clones anew from the PCR reads. It is TCRdb's table, rather than the study itself, that gives the V and J calls and clone size. The table lists about 25,000 clones, 20% to 25% of them singletons, with about 30% in the top ten. Prior to thyroid surgery, none of the patients had received any treatment. Input material: blood. This TCR was sampled from a male donor with papillary thyroid cancer or a benign thyroid nodule (not recorded which). Some clones in this sample may be carry-over from other donors' samples.

For the CDR3, the DNA is TGTGCCAGTAGTATAGGATCGGGACACTTGAGCTCCTACAATGAGCAGTTCTTC. Translation: CASSIGSGHLSSYNEQFF. The chain joins TRBV19 to TRBJ2-1, with D possibly being TRBD1 (6 bases). Trimming took 1 base from V and 0 from J, leaving 16 bases between them. Germline CDR1 and CDR2: LNHDA and SQIVND (reference sequence). The CDR3 contains 18 residues. Variable domain in full (rest from reference TRBV19 and TRBJ2-1): DGGITQSPKYLFRKEGQNVTLSCEQNLNHDAMYWYRQDPGQGLRLIYYSQIVNDFQKGDIAEGYSVSREKKESFPLTVTSAQKNPTAFYLCASSIGSGHLSSYNEQFFGPGTRLTVL.